This record looks at one T cell receptor (beta chain) sequence and its context. Its antigen is as yet unknown. This record belongs to a study of cytomegalovirus exposure and HLA in healthy donors. Study-level findings and limits: The TCR clusters that emerged in the first cohort tended, a later analysis found, to co-occur in the approximately 110 validation repertoires.

Assay: immunoSEQ multiplex PCR; the TCRdb copy retains only in-frame clones and omits some. The sample holds some 150,000 clones, more than 80% seen once. Germline V CDR1 and CDR2: SNHLY, FYNNEI. Deletions cut 5 bases from V and 7 bases from J, with 18 bases between. The CDR3 is 15 amino acids. The donors were part of the roughly 130-subject validation cohort, which stood apart from the 666-subject first cohort. Sequenced material: PBMCs. This chain uses TRBV2 with TRBJ1-5, with D maybe TRBD1 (6 bases). The clonotype originates from a woman aged 25 to 39 in good health and CMV-seropositive. For the CDR3, the DNA is TGTGCCAGCAGTAAACAGGGTCCCATCAGGCAGCCCCAGCATTTT. This encodes CASSKQGPIRQPQHF.